The 8 T cell receptor beta chains below all came from one sample that was sequenced in a study of technical replicates of blood from a handful of donors. Measured with immunoSEQ multiplex PCR; TCRdb has only the in-frame clones, and not every one. There are some 78,000 clones in the sample; about 92% occur only once, and 0.35% to 0.45% lies in the top ten. The specimen was T cells isolated from PBMCs. The source of these receptors is a human donor in good health.

DNA for the CDR3: TGTGCCAGCAGCCCTTCGACAGGGTCTGGAAACACCATATATTTT. It translates to CASSPSTGSGNTIYF. This chain links TRBV6-1 with TRBJ1-3, with 7 bases that match TRBD1. Looked up from germline, CDR1 is MNHNS and CDR2 is SASEGT. CDR3 size: 15 residues. The junction had 6 bases not matched to a gene; V was cut back by 6 bases and J by 1 base.

This clone was seen a single time. The same CDR3 also results from other DNA sequences found in this sample. The J gene is TRBJ2-7, the V gene TRBV7-9; 14 bases fit TRBD2. CDR1 and CDR2 (germline): SEHNR, FQNEAQ (reference sequence). Trimming at V came to 5 bases and at J to 5 bases, leaving 5 bases not matched to a gene. The CDR3 is 15 residues long. The CDR3 sequence is CASSLGTSGSNEQYF. DNA for the CDR3: TGTGCCAGCAGCCTCGGGACTAGCGGGAGTAACGAGCAGTACTTC.

The chain is built from TRBV4-3 and TRBJ2-1, with D perhaps TRBD2 (5 bases). The CDR3 has 15 amino acids. The V end lost 4 bases, the J end lost 6 bases, and 16 bases lay between the germline ends. Germline V gene lookup returns CDR1 LGHNA and CDR2 YSLEER. In nucleotides, the CDR3 is TGCGCCAGCAGCCGTGGTCCTGCCCGGGGCAATGAGCAGTTCTTC. It yields the protein CASSRGPARGNEQFF.

The J gene is TRBJ1-2, the V gene TRBV5-6; the D is unclear. V gave up 0 bases and J gave up 7 bases, with 13 bases separating them. Germline V CDR1 and CDR2: SGHDT, YYEEEE. The CDR3 length is 14 residues. The CDR3 sequence: CASSLAFGGIGYTF. The CDR3 DNA follows: TGTGCCAGCAGCTTGGCCTTTGGAGGGATTGGCTACACCTTC.

This chain uses TRBV5-1 with TRBJ2-7, with 15 nucleotides matching TRBD2. V was pared by 3 bases and J by 2 bases, with 6 bases of the junction left unmatched. The CDR3 has 17 residues. Germline V gene data show CDR1 as SGHRS and CDR2 as YFSETQ. CDR3 sequence (DNA): TGCGCCAGCAGCTGGACTAGCGGGAGGGAAAAGGCCTACGAGCAGTACTTC. Translating gives CASSWTSGREKAYEQYF.

V is TRBV27 and J is TRBJ2-7, with 10 bases that match TRBD1. Germline assignment: CDR1 MNHEY and CDR2 SMNVEV (reference sequence). The CDR3 is made up of 15 amino acids. V shed 5 bases, J shed 2 bases, and the junction held 6 bases outside the gene matches. Here the CDR3 reads CASSEGQGIPYEQYF. The CDR3 DNA is TGTGCCAGCAGTGAGGGACAGGGGATTCCCTACGAGCAGTACTTC.

This rearrangement joins TRBV25-1 to TRBJ1-2, with a tentative D call TRBD1 (6 bases). Between the trimmed V and J ends, which lost 3 bases and 8 bases, there was a span of 16 bases. Per the germline V gene, CDR1 is MGHDK and CDR2 is SYGVNS. The CDR3 is made up of 14 amino acids. CDR3 protein: CASSESTGRKGYTF. As DNA, the CDR3 is TGTGCCAGCAGTGAGAGCACAGGGAGAAAAGGCTACACCTTC.

The chain recombines TRBV14 with TRBJ2-1; 9 nucleotides line up with TRBD2. Trimming at V came to 3 bases and at J to 4 bases, leaving 13 bases not matched to a gene. Germline V CDR1 and CDR2: SGHDN, FVKESK. This CDR3 comprises 18 residues. CDR3 nucleotides: TGTGCCAGCAGCCACCACCCCCCAACAGCGGGGGGTTACAATGAGCAGTTCTTC. Translating it yields CASSHHPPTAGGYNEQFF.